Listed below are T cell receptor beta chains from one sample, sequenced in a study of cytomegalovirus exposure and HLA in healthy donors. Data came from immunoSEQ multiplex PCR; TCRdb stores just in-frame clones and leaves some out. The sample records roughly 90,000 clones, 85% to 95% being singletons. Sequencing was carried out using PBMCs. The receptors derive from a woman in her 30s in good health and CMV-seropositive. CDR3s include the opening cysteine and the closing phenylalanine or tryptophan. Fields, in order: clone size, J gene, D gene, V gene, CDR3 protein, CDR3 DNA. The D gene is left open where the match is weak. Only some rows state a clone size, as once, few, many or a class for expanded clones.

>once|TRBJ2-1|-|TRBV4-3
CASSQDPSGGGVYNEQFF
TGCGCCAGCAGCCAAGATCCTAGCGGAGGGGGGGTGTACAATGAGCAGTTCTTC
>-|TRBJ2-1|TRBD2|TRBV10-3
CAISGLAGDVGSSYNEQFF
TGTGCCATCAGTGGGCTAGCGGGAGATGTGGGAAGCTCCTACAATGAGCAGTTCTTC
>-|TRBJ2-7|-|TRBV6-6
CASSYSAGALYEQYF
TGTGCCAGCAGTTACTCGGCAGGGGCTCTCTACGAGCAGTACTTC
>-|TRBJ1-2|TRBD1|TRBV5-6
CASSSGQGAGYTF
TGTGCCAGCAGCTCGGGACAGGGGGCTGGCTACACCTTC
>-|TRBJ2-1|TRBD2|TRBV9
CASTPTSGSNEQFF
TGTGCCAGCACCCCGACTAGCGGGAGTAATGAGCAGTTCTTC
>-|TRBJ2-1|-|TRBV7-9
CASSPTSSNEQFF
TGTGCCAGCAGCCCGACTAGTAGCAATGAGCAGTTCTTC
>-|TRBJ1-2|-|TRBV15
CATSRAATAGYGYTF
TGTGCCACCAGCAGAGCGGCGACAGCCGGCTATGGCTACACCTTC
>-|TRBJ1-1|-|TRBV9
CASSFRQSGVEAFF
TGTGCCAGCAGCTTCCGACAGTCAGGTGTTGAAGCTTTCTTT
>once|TRBJ2-3|TRBD2|TRBV5-1
CASSLEPAGAELTDTQYF
TGCGCCAGCAGCTTGGAACCAGCGGGAGCGGAGTTAACAGATACGCAGTATTTT
>-|TRBJ2-3|TRBD1|TRBV11-2
CASSASPRTGWTDTQYF
TGTGCCAGCAGCGCAAGTCCGAGGACAGGGTGGACAGATACGCAGTATTTT
>-|TRBJ1-1|TRBD1|TRBV6-5
CASSRRDRNTEAFF
TGTGCCAGCAGTCGCCGGGACAGAAACACTGAAGCTTTCTTT
>-|TRBJ2-7|-|TRBV27
CASSLSSPYEQYF
TGTGCCAGCAGCCTCAGTTCCCCCTACGAGCAGTACTTC
>-|TRBJ2-7|TRBD2|TRBV7-8
CASSLGIRTSGIIRTYEQYF
TGTGCCAGCAGCTTGGGAATTAGGACTAGCGGGATTATCCGGACCTACGAGCAGTACTTC
>-|TRBJ2-1|-|TRBV9
CASSVGSSWNEQFF
TGTGCCAGCAGCGTAGGATCTAGCTGGAATGAGCAGTTCTTC
>-|TRBJ2-3|-|TRBV28
CASSFGGGRADTQYF
TGTGCCAGCAGTTTTGGCGGAGGACGGGCAGATACGCAGTATTTT
>-|TRBJ2-5|TRBD2|TRBV4-1
CASSPRLAGEGTQYF
TGCGCCAGCAGCCCAAGACTAGCGGGAGAGGGGACCCAGTACTTC
>-|TRBJ2-7|-|TRBV30
CAWAPTHSRLVEQYF
TGTGCCTGGGCACCCACTCACAGCCGTCTGGTCGAGCAGTACTTC
>once|TRBJ1-1|-|TRBV10-1
CASSGGGPNTEAFF
TGCGCCAGCAGTGGTGGGGGCCCGAACACTGAAGCTTTCTTT
>-|TRBJ2-1|TRBD1|TRBV7-9
CASSLPMGDSANNEQFF
TGTGCCAGCAGCTTACCAATGGGGGACAGCGCCAACAATGAGCAGTTCTTC
>-|TRBJ1-4|-|TRBV4-3
CASSQGQETNEKLFF
TGCGCCAGCAGCCAAGGACAGGAAACTAATGAAAAACTGTTTTTT
>-|TRBJ1-1|-|TRBV6-5
CASSYSRGGGTEAFF
TGTGCCAGCAGTTACTCGAGGGGAGGGGGCACTGAAGCTTTCTTT
>-|TRBJ2-1|TRBD2|TRBV10-2
CASSLGLAGDGHEQFF
TGCGCCAGCAGCCTCGGACTAGCGGGGGATGGACATGAGCAGTTCTTC
>-|TRBJ2-7|TRBD2|TRBV28
CASSVGPSGRKYEQYF
TGTGCCAGCAGTGTCGGGCCTAGCGGGAGAAAATACGAGCAGTACTTC
>-|TRBJ2-2|TRBD2|TRBV9
CASSVGRAGELFF
TGTGCCAGCAGCGTTGGGAGGGCCGGGGAGCTGTTTTTT
>-|TRBJ2-1|TRBD2|TRBV9
CASSVTSSGISYNEQFF
TGTGCCAGCAGCGTCACCTCGAGCGGGATCTCCTACAATGAGCAGTTCTTC
>-|TRBJ2-3|-|TRBV6-4
CASSDSGRGTDTQYF
TGTGCCAGCAGTGACAGCGGACGGGGCACAGATACGCAGTATTTT
>-|TRBJ2-5|TRBD1|TRBV11-2
CASSQPWGQGRETQYF
TGTGCCAGCAGTCAACCATGGGGACAGGGCCGAGAGACCCAGTACTTC
>-|TRBJ1-2|-|TRBV6-5
CATSFGGDYGYTF
TGTGCCACGTCGTTTGGAGGGGACTATGGCTACACCTTC
>-|TRBJ2-1|TRBD2|TRBV11-2
CASSLLAGGYNEQFF
TGTGCCAGCAGCTTACTAGCGGGGGGCTACAATGAGCAGTTCTTC
>-|TRBJ2-5|-|TRBV4-3
CASSHNLPGGTAETQYF
TGCGCCAGCAGCCACAACCTCCCGGGAGGGACAGCAGAGACCCAGTACTTC
>-|TRBJ2-7|TRBD1|TRBV4-1
CASSLNPTGFYEQYF
TGCGCCAGCAGCCTCAACCCGACAGGGTTCTACGAGCAGTACTTC
>-|TRBJ2-7|-|TRBV11-2
CASSLDGIGYEQYF
TGTGCCAGCAGCTTAGACGGGATTGGGTACGAGCAGTACTTC
>-|TRBJ2-1|TRBD1|TRBV19
CASSPMGQGPSWEQFF
TGTGCCAGTAGCCCCATGGGACAGGGACCGTCCTGGGAGCAGTTCTTC
>-|TRBJ1-2|TRBD1|TRBV14
CASSIGRGRCDYGYTF
TGTGCCAGCAGCATCGGCAGGGGGCGATGCGACTATGGCTACACCTTC
>-|TRBJ2-3|-|TRBV12-1
CASSSGTSGKPTDTQYF
TGTGCCAGCAGCTCAGGGACTAGCGGAAAGCCCACAGATACGCAGTATTTT
>-|TRBJ1-4|-|TRBV6-1
CASSAVFRDEKLFF
TGTGCCAGCAGTGCCGTCTTTCGGGATGAAAAACTGTTTTTT
>-|TRBJ2-7|-|TRBV5-6
CASSLRVHEQYF
TGTGCCAGCAGCTTGCGGGTCCACGAGCAGTACTTC
>-|TRBJ2-1|-|TRBV30
CAWTERSKNEQFF
TGTGCCTGGACGGAAAGGAGTAAGAATGAGCAGTTCTTC
>-|TRBJ2-1|TRBD2|TRBV2
CASRGLAVYNEQFF
TGTGCCAGCAGAGGACTAGCGGTTTACAATGAGCAGTTCTTC
>few|TRBJ2-1|TRBD1|TRBV9
CASSVGRTITGTGLNEQFF
TGTGCCAGCAGCGTAGGTCGGACCATAACGGGGACAGGGCTCAATGAGCAGTTCTTC
>-|TRBJ1-4|TRBD1|TRBV7-6
CASSQRTGMGMGEKLFF
TGTGCCAGCAGCCAGAGGACAGGGATGGGTATGGGCGAAAAACTGTTTTTT
>-|TRBJ2-7|TRBD2|TRBV19
CASSIGLAGGEQYF
TGTGCCAGTAGTATAGGGCTAGCGGGAGGCGAGCAGTACTTC
>-|TRBJ2-7|TRBD2|TRBV2
CASIGTSGGDFLYEQYF
TGTGCCAGCATTGGGACTAGCGGGGGGGACTTCCTTTACGAGCAGTACTTC
>-|TRBJ2-7|-|TRBV7-9
CASSSLTYEQYF
TGTGCCAGCAGCTCACTAACCTACGAGCAGTACTTC
>-|TRBJ2-3|TRBD1|TRBV4-3
CASSQGMDRGRLDTQYF
TGCGCCAGCAGCCAAGGCATGGACAGGGGGCGCCTAGATACGCAGTATTTT
>few|TRBJ1-5|-|TRBV21-1
CASQRVRAQPQHF
TGTGCCTCGCAACGCGTGCGGGCTCAGCCCCAGCATTTT
>-|TRBJ1-5|-|TRBV4-3
CASSQESGQPQHF
TGCGCCAGCAGCCAAGAGAGTGGTCAGCCCCAGCATTTT
>-|TRBJ1-1|TRBD1|TRBV7-6
CASSSRQGLANTEAFF
TGTGCCAGCAGCTCCCGACAGGGATTAGCGAACACTGAAGCTTTCTTT
>few|TRBJ1-1|TRBD1|TRBV7-2
CASSLGDRRNTEAFF
TGTGCCAGCAGCTTAGGGGACAGAAGGAACACTGAAGCTTTCTTT
>-|TRBJ1-5|-|TRBV16
CASSPMGGSNQPQHF
TGTGCCAGCAGCCCTATGGGGGGTAGCAATCAGCCCCAGCATTTT
>once|TRBJ2-1|-|TRBV7-9
CASSHAGHEQFF
TGTGCCAGCAGCCATGCGGGCCATGAGCAGTTCTTC
>-|TRBJ1-5|-|TRBV27
CASSLSGGGNQPQHF
TGTGCCAGCAGTTTATCCGGGGGTGGCAATCAGCCCCAGCATTTT
>once|TRBJ2-7|TRBD2|TRBV27
CASNPLAGVHEQYF
TGTGCCAGCAATCCTCTAGCGGGAGTTCACGAGCAGTACTTC